These 29 T cell receptor beta chains share one sample of origin, sequenced in a study of shared clonotypes between healthy human individuals. CD45RO-negative CD8 cells positively selected for CCR7 made up the naive population, which excluded terminally differentiated effector memory CD45RA+ cells. Sequencing used immunoSEQ multiplex PCR; TCRdb keeps in-frame clones, though not all of them. Of over 2,000,000 clones in the sample, approximately 92% were seen once. Sequencing input: naive CD8+ T cells from PBMCs. Every receptor here comes from a man aged 18-30 years in good health. Some clones in this sample may be carry-over from other donors' samples.

On this clone: In the same sample, other DNA sequences code for this CDR3. The chain links TRBV9 to TRBJ2-7; 7 bases align to TRBD2. Per the germline V gene, CDR1 is SGDLS and CDR2 is YYNGEE. The CDR3 length is 14 residues. Trimming cost V 1 base and J 0 bases; bases outside gene matches: 1. CDR3 bases: TGTGCCAGCAGCGTACTAGCGGACTCCTACGAGCAGTACTTC. Translating it yields CASSVLADSYEQYF. Full variable domain (missing parts from reference TRBV9 and TRBJ2-7): DSGVTQTPKHLITATGQRVTLRCSPRSGDLSVYWYQQSLDQGLQFLIQYYNGEERAKGNILERFSAQQFPDLHSELNLSSLELGDSALYFCASSVLADSYEQYFGPGTRLTVT.

The rearrangement links TRBV16 to TRBJ1-1; D uncertain. Per germline, CDR1 KGHSY and CDR2 FQNENV. Trimming took 0 bases from V and 4 from J, leaving 3 bases between them. CDR3 length: 12 residues. CDR3 sequence (DNA): TGTGCCAGCAGCCAATCTTTCACTGAAGCTTTCTTT. It is translated as CASSQSFTEAFF.

The chain has TRBV7-8 and TRBJ1-3; D remains ambiguous. The CDR3 is 13 residues long. V gave up 1 base and J gave up 5 bases, with 6 bases separating them. CDR1 SGHVS and CDR2 FQNEAQ come from the germline V gene. In DNA, the CDR3 is TGTGCCAGCAGCTTAGATGGAAGAAACACCATATATTTT. Residues: CASSLDGRNTIYF.

Details on this clone: The sample carries other DNA sequences with the same CDR3. The J gene is TRBJ2-1, the V gene TRBV5-4; 13 positions agree with TRBD2. CDR3 length: 16 residues. V lost 1 base, J lost 3 bases, and 1 base stayed unmatched. The germline gives CDR1 SGHNT, CDR2 YYREEE (reference sequence). The CDR3 DNA reads TGTGCCAGCAGCTTGCGACTAGCGGGAGGCTACAATGAGCAGTTCTTC. Residues: CASSLRLAGGYNEQFF.

The chain combines TRBV21-1 with TRBJ2-6; TRBD1, the table's D call, was not compared with the DNA. TRBV21-1 is a documented pseudogene. This CDR3 is 18 amino acids long. The CDR3 here is CASSKEGRGDSGANVLTF. CDR3 in DNA: TGTGCCAGCAGCAAAGAGGGCAGGGGTGACTCTGGGGCCAACGTCCTGACTTTC.

The V and J genes are TRBV28 and TRBJ2-3; D perhaps matches TRBD1 (6 bases). This CDR3 comprises 16 residues. Germline V gene lookup returns CDR1 MDHEN and CDR2 SYDVKM. V was shortened by 0 bases and J by 2 bases, with 12 bases between the two germline ends. The CDR3, as DNA: TGTGCCAGCAGTTTATGGAGTGCAGGGGTCACAGATACGCAGTATTTT. Protein sequence: CASSLWSAGVTDTQYF.

The chain has TRBV7-9 and TRBJ2-5; unclear D gene. The CDR3 consists of 11 residues. Trimming pared 0 bases from V and 5 bases from J, leaving 1 base between. Germline lookup yields CDR1 SEHNR and CDR2 FQNEAQ (reference sequence). This CDR3 reads CASSLAETQYF. Here the CDR3 DNA reads TGTGCCAGCAGCTTAGCCGAGACCCAGTACTTC.

With respect to this clone: In the same sample, other DNA sequences code for this CDR3. The chain has TRBV27 and TRBJ1-1; tentatively, D is TRBD1 (6 bases). The V and J ends lost 3 bases and 2 bases respectively, with 10 bases between them. The CDR3 length is 14 residues. Germline V gene lookup returns CDR1 MNHEY and CDR2 SMNVEV (reference sequence). The DNA of the CDR3 is TGTGCCAGCAGTTTGGCGGGGGGCAACACTGAAGCTTTCTTT. Protein sequence: CASSLAGGNTEAFF.

The J gene is TRBJ1-1, the V gene TRBV6-6; perhaps TRBD1 as D (5 bases). The CDR3 consists of 14 residues. V was shortened by 0 bases and J by 6 bases, with 11 bases between the two germline ends. Germline CDR1 is MNHNY and CDR2 is SVGAGI (reference sequence). The CDR3 region is CASSYSGGSAEAFF. CDR3 DNA sequence: TGTGCCAGCAGTTACTCGGGGGGTAGCGCTGAAGCTTTCTTT.

Regarding this clone: Other DNA sequences of this sample code for an identical CDR3. The rearrangement joins TRBV28 to TRBJ2-7; D gene uncertain. The CDR3 extends over 12 amino acids. Germline V CDR1 and CDR2: MDHEN, SYDVKM. Trimming removed 3 bases at V and 2 bases at J, with 5 bases between. CDR3 region: CASSLGAYEQYF. CDR3 nucleotides: TGTGCCAGCAGTTTGGGTGCCTACGAGCAGTACTTC.

V and J are TRBV27 and TRBJ2-7, with TRBD1 as a possible D gene (5 bases). The CDR3 has 14 amino acids. CDR1 is MNHEY and CDR2 is SMNVEV in the germline V gene (reference sequence). V shed 6 bases and J shed 5 bases, with 17 bases lying between them. CDR3 in DNA: TGTGCCAGCAGCATAGGGGTGGGTCCCCACGAGCAGTACTTC. Translated, it gives CASSIGVGPHEQYF.

The chain uses TRBV9 and TRBJ2-3; 8 bases agree with TRBD1. The trim removed 3 bases at V and 1 base at J, leaving 10 bases unmatched. CDR3 length: 17 residues. Per the germline V gene, CDR1 is SGDLS and CDR2 is YYNGEE. The CDR3 region is CASSGGQGITGTDTQYF. The CDR3 DNA follows: TGTGCCAGCAGCGGCGGACAGGGTATTACCGGCACAGATACGCAGTATTTT.

The chain recombines TRBV27 with TRBJ1-5, with D perhaps matching TRBD1 (5 bases). This CDR3 is 15 amino acids long. With 4 bases removed from V and 3 bases from J, the gap between germline ends came to 13 bases. Germline V gives CDR1 MNHEY, CDR2 SMNVEV (reference sequence). In DNA form, the CDR3 reads TGTGCCAGCAGTTCCGATCCGGGGCCCAATCAGCCCCAGCATTTT. Protein product: CASSSDPGPNQPQHF.

The CDR3 nucleotides read TGTGCCAGCACCTCCGTGAGGGACAGTCTGATATATGGCTACACCTTC. Residues: CASTSVRDSLIYGYTF. The chain employs TRBV28 and TRBJ1-2, with TRBD1 matching 7 bases. Germline V gene lookup returns CDR1 MDHEN and CDR2 SYDVKM. After removal of 7 bases from V and 5 bases from J, the junction contained 16 bases not matched to a gene. CDR3 length equals 16 residues.

The chain carries TRBV19 and TRBJ1-5; no clear D. Trimming left V 5 bases short and J 6 bases short, with 11 bases between. CDR1 LNHDA and CDR2 SQIVND come from the germline V gene (reference sequence). This CDR3 is built from 13 residues. CDR3: CASSGASGQPQHF. The CDR3 bases are TGTGCCAGTAGTGGAGCATCGGGTCAGCCCCAGCATTTT.

The rearrangement uses TRBV5-1 and TRBJ2-1; 13 nucleotides match TRBD2. The CDR3 is 18 residues long. Losses at the gene ends were 1 base for V and 5 bases for J; bases not matched to a gene: 9. Germline values: CDR1 SGHRS, CDR2 YFSETQ. In DNA, the CDR3 is TGCGCCAGCAGCTTGAGTCCGGGACTAGCGGGGCCCGACAATGAGCAGTTCTTC. Residues: CASSLSPGLAGPDNEQFF.

This chain joins TRBV2 and TRBJ2-1, with a weak D call TRBD1 (6 bases). The CDR3 consists of 16 residues. V lost 6 bases and J lost 3, with 18 bases in between. Germline V gene sequence: CDR1 SNHLY, CDR2 FYNNEI. The CDR3 region has the DNA TGTGCCAGCAGCCTCACCCAAGGGACATACTACAATGAGCAGTTCTTC. This codes for CASSLTQGTYYNEQFF. The variable domain in full, with the rest retrieved from reference TRBV2 and TRBJ2-1, is EPEVTQTPSHQVTQMGQEVILRCVPISNHLYFYWYRQILGQKVEFLVSFYNNEISEKSEIFDDQFSVERPDGSNFTLKIRSTKLEDSAMYFCASSLTQGTYYNEQFFGPGTRLTVL.

V usage is TRBV6-6 and J usage is TRBJ1-3; no definite D call. V was pared by 3 bases and J by 0 bases, with 9 bases between. Germline assignment: CDR1 MNHNY and CDR2 SVGAGI (reference sequence). This CDR3 comprises 15 residues. The CDR3, as DNA: TGTGCCAGCAGTTATATAACGAGCTCTGGAAACACCATATATTTT. It is translated as CASSYITSSGNTIYF.

V usage is TRBV28 and J usage is TRBJ1-3; the D gene is possibly TRBD1 (5 bases). The CDR3 runs to 14 residues. V lost 6 bases, J lost 4 bases, and 13 bases lay in between. The germline V gene encodes CDR1 MDHEN and CDR2 SYDVKM. The CDR3 coding sequence is TGTGCCAGCAGCCCTGACAGATGGGGAAACACCATATATTTT. It codes for CASSPDRWGNTIYF. The full variable domain, in which reference TRBV28 and TRBJ1-3 provide the parts outside the CDR3, is DVKVTQSSRYLVKRTGEKVFLECVQDMDHENMFWYRQDPGLGLRLIYFSYDVKMKEKGDIPEGYSVSREKKERFSLILESASTNQTSMYLCASSPDRWGNTIYFGEGSWLTVV.

CDR3 amino acids: CASSLDRTGHEQYF. The CDR3 region has the DNA TGTGCCAGCAGTTTAGATCGCACGGGCCACGAGCAGTACTTC. V is TRBV28 and J is TRBJ2-7; no firm D call. Germline CDR1 is MDHEN and CDR2 is SYDVKM. V shed 2 bases and J shed 5 bases, with 13 bases lying between them. The CDR3 loop spans 14 amino acids.

The chain links TRBV19 to TRBJ1-1, with D possibly TRBD1 on 5 matching bases. CDR1 LNHDA and CDR2 SQIVND come from the germline V gene (reference sequence). The CDR3 extends over 16 amino acids. The V end was cut by 6 bases, the J end by 1 base, with 18 bases between. CDR3 in DNA: TGTGCCAGTAGGGTGCGAGAGCAGGGCCCGAACACTGAAGCTTTCTTT. This codes for CASRVREQGPNTEAFF.

The V and J genes are TRBV5-5 and TRBJ2-7; D ambiguous. This CDR3 is 15 amino acids long. CDR1 is SGHKS and CDR2 is YYEKEE in the germline V gene (reference sequence). V dropped 4 bases and J dropped 2 bases, with 16 bases sitting between them. CDR3 nucleotides: TGTGCCAGCAGCCCCCATGGGGTTAACACCTACGAGCAGTACTTC. This gives the protein CASSPHGVNTYEQYF.

This clone has a handful of counts. V usage is TRBV27 and J usage is TRBJ1-5; tentative D call: TRBD1 (5 bases). CDR1 is MNHEY, CDR2 SMNVEV, per germline (reference sequence). Trimming pared 10 bases from V and 2 bases from J, leaving 15 bases between. The CDR3 has 14 amino acids. CDR3 protein: CATSQGRRNQPQHF. The CDR3 bases are TGTGCCACCTCTCAGGGTCGGCGCAATCAGCCCCAGCATTTT.

This chain uses TRBV7-9 with TRBJ1-2; D may be TRBD1 (6 bases). Between the trimmed V and J ends, which lost 4 bases and 3 bases, there was a span of 15 bases. This CDR3 has 15 residues. Germline V gene lookup returns CDR1 SEHNR and CDR2 FQNEAQ (reference sequence). The CDR3 spells CASSSPSGGDYGYTF. The CDR3 DNA reads as TGTGCCAGCAGCTCGCCCTCGGGGGGCGACTATGGCTACACCTTC.

This clone was counted only a few times. The V call is TRBV5-1, the J call TRBJ1-1, with TRBD1 identical over 7 bases. The germline V gene has CDR1 SGHRS and CDR2 YFSETQ. J was trimmed by 5 bases and V by 2 bases; bases with no gene match: 6. This CDR3 spans 14 amino acids. CDR3 bases: TGCGCCAGCAGCTTCACCAGGGGGACGACTGAAGCTTTCTTT. It yields the protein CASSFTRGTTEAFF. Variable domain in full (rest from reference TRBV5-1 and TRBJ1-1): KAGVTQTPRYLIKTRGQQVTLSCSPISGHRSVSWYQQTPGQGLQFLFEYFSETQRNKGNFPGRFSGRQFSNSRSEMNVSTLELGDSALYLCASSFTRGTTEAFFGQGTRLTVV.

The chain couples TRBV19 to TRBJ2-1; 9 bases align to TRBD2. The CDR3 sequence is 17 residues long. Germline V gives CDR1 LNHDA, CDR2 SQIVND (reference sequence). The ends lost 5 bases at V and 2 bases at J; junction bases unmatched: 10. CDR3 nucleotide sequence: TGTGCCAGTAGTGGGGCGGGAGGGCTCCGCCCCTACAATGAGCAGTTCTTC. Amino acids: CASSGAGGLRPYNEQFF.

This chain joins TRBV11-3 and TRBJ2-1; D not certain. The germline V and J ends were trimmed by 3 bases and 10 bases, with 13 bases remaining between them. The germline V gene has CDR1 SGHNT and CDR2 YENEEA. This CDR3 has 13 amino acids. CDR3 region: CASSFRLGSEQFF. The DNA for the CDR3 is TGTGCCAGCAGCTTTCGCCTCGGTAGCGAGCAGTTCTTC.

This chain connects TRBV4-3 to TRBJ2-1; tentatively, D is TRBD1 or TRBD2 (5 bases each). The CDR3 length is 15 residues. V shed 0 bases and J shed 3 bases, with 9 bases lying between them. Germline V gene sequence: CDR1 LGHNA, CDR2 YSLEER. The CDR3 loop is CASSQEGAGYNEQFF. DNA of the CDR3: TGCGCCAGCAGCCAAGAAGGGGCGGGCTACAATGAGCAGTTCTTC.

This clone was recorded only once. The chain is built from TRBV9 and TRBJ2-1, with 7 nucleotides matching TRBD2. This CDR3 comprises 16 residues. Germline CDR1 is SGDLS and CDR2 is YYNGEE. V trimming: 4 bases; J trimming: 4 bases; junction bases outside the gene matches: 11. In nucleotides, the CDR3 is TGTGCCAGCAGCCCTCGAAGCGGGATTGGGTACAATGAGCAGTTCTTC. It is translated as CASSPRSGIGYNEQFF.